This T cell receptor (beta chain) was captured by sequencing in a study of cytomegalovirus exposure and HLA in healthy donors. The PCR had 60 Vbeta and 13 Jbeta primers. The data were produced by immunoSEQ multiplex PCR, yet TCRdb's version contains in-frame clones alone and is incomplete. The sample consists of approximately 160,000 clones, 80% to 85% of them appearing once. The ends were cut back, 7 bases at V and 5 bases at J, with 14 bases in the middle. The CDR3 loop spans 13 amino acids. CDR1 and CDR2 (germline): KGHSH, LQKENI. The clonotype originates from a girl aged 2-10 years in good health and CMV-seropositive. The chain couples TRBV18 to TRBJ2-5, with D maybe TRBD2 (6 bases). The sequenced material came from PBMCs. The CDR3 loop is CASWVRGMETQYF. DNA for the CDR3: TGTGCCAGCTGGGTCCGCGGGATGGAGACCCAGTACTTC. Full variable domain (missing parts from reference TRBV18 and TRBJ2-5): NAGVMQNPRHLVRRRGQEARLRCSPMKGHSHVYWYRQLPEEGLKFMVYLQKENIIDESGMPKERFSAEFPKEGPSILRIQQVVRGDSAAYFCASWVRGMETQYFGPGTRLLVL.